The next 16 T cell receptor beta chains were all read from a single sample in a study of blood T cell repertoires in COVID-19. Generated by immunoSEQ multiplex PCR, the TCRdb table keeps only in-frame clones and is missing some. The sample has around 310,000 clones, around 92% seen once. Input material: PBMCs or T cells enriched from blood (not recorded which). The receptors originated from a woman in her thirties who had recovered from COVID-19.

This chain connects TRBV27 to TRBJ2-3; 7 bases line up with TRBD2. Trimming cost V 6 bases and J 0 bases; bases outside gene matches: 12. The CDR3 spans 17 residues. Germline values: CDR1 MNHEY, CDR2 SMNVEV (reference sequence). The CDR3 region is CASSSGRGGPSTDTQYF. DNA for the CDR3: TGTGCCAGCAGCTCGGGTAGGGGAGGGCCTAGCACAGATACGCAGTATTTT.

This chain uses TRBV5-4 with TRBJ1-4, with TRBD1 matching 7 bases. The CDR3 runs 14 residues. The J segment lost 7 bases and the V segment lost 4 bases, leaving 7 bases of the junction unmatched. Germline V gene sequence: CDR1 SGHNT, CDR2 YYREEE (reference sequence). The CDR3: CASSQQGIGEKLFF. CDR3 in DNA: TGTGCCAGCAGCCAACAGGGGATCGGTGAAAAACTGTTTTTT.

This chain joins TRBV19 and TRBJ2-3, with 7 bases aligning to TRBD2. The CDR3 is 15 amino acids. Germline CDR1 is LNHDA and CDR2 is SQIVND (reference sequence). Trimming cost V 7 bases and J 6 bases; bases outside gene matches: 13. The chain's CDR3 is CASTQGSGEGDTQYF. The CDR3 DNA reads TGTGCCAGTACCCAAGGTTCTGGGGAGGGGGATACGCAGTATTTT. The complete variable domain, with remaining parts taken from reference TRBV19 and TRBJ2-3, reads DGGITQSPKYLFRKEGQNVTLSCEQNLNHDAMYWYRQDPGQGLRLIYYSQIVNDFQKGDIAEGYSVSREKKESFPLTVTSAQKNPTAFYLCASTQGSGEGDTQYFGPGTRLTVL.

The rearrangement joins TRBV2 to TRBJ1-5, with unresolved D. V lost 2 bases and J lost 4, with 6 bases in between. The germline V gene has CDR1 SNHLY and CDR2 FYNNEI. This CDR3 comprises 13 residues. CDR3 nucleotide sequence: TGTGCCAGCAGTGAACGGAGGAATCAGCCCCAGCATTTT. The encoded protein is CASSERRNQPQHF.

The chain couples TRBV7-2 to TRBJ2-1, with a possible D match to TRBD2 (5 bases). Germline V gene sequence: CDR1 SGHTA, CDR2 FQGNSA. The CDR3 is 16 amino acids. V lost 3 bases and J 7 bases, leaving 19 bases between the germline ends. The CDR3 spells CASSFMVRRMRNEQFF. The CDR3 nucleotides read TGTGCCAGCAGCTTTATGGTTCGGAGGATGAGGAATGAGCAGTTCTTC. The variable domain in full, completed from reference TRBV7-2 and TRBJ2-1, reads GAGVSQSPSNKVTEKGKDVELRCDPISGHTALYWYRQSLGQGLEFLIYFQGNSAPDKSGLPSDRFSAERTGGSVSTLTIQRTQQEDSAVYLCASSFMVRRMRNEQFFGPGTRLTVL.

The chain couples TRBV6-5 to TRBJ1-2; the D is unclear. With 5 bases removed from V and 2 bases from J, the gap between germline ends came to 12 bases. This CDR3 contains 14 residues. Germline CDR1 reads MNHEY; CDR2 reads SVGAGI. CDR3 DNA sequence: TGTGCCAGCAGTCGAACCGACGGGAACTATGGCTACACCTTC. The encoded protein is CASSRTDGNYGYTF.

CDR3 sequence reads: CASSHDSPGNTIYF. CDR3 coding DNA: TGTGCCAGCAGCCACGACAGTCCTGGAAACACCATATATTTT. The chain joins TRBV13 to TRBJ1-3; D is possibly TRBD1 (5 bases). V lost 5 bases and J 2 bases, leaving 10 bases between the germline ends. The CDR3 covers 14 residues. Looked up from germline, CDR1 is PRHDT and CDR2 is FYEKMQ (reference sequence).

This clone was seen a handful of times. The chain uses TRBV6-6 and TRBJ2-7, with 9 positions matching TRBD1. Germline V gene lookup returns CDR1 MNHNY and CDR2 SVGAGI (reference sequence). CDR3 size: 14 residues. V lost 6 bases to trimming and J lost 3 bases; unmatched junction nucleotides: 6. CDR3 sequence (DNA): TGTGCCAGCAGATACGGGACAGGGAACTACGAGCAGTACTTC. Translating it yields CASRYGTGNYEQYF.

A few counts support this clone. The chain combines TRBV3-1 (or the pseudogene TRBV3-2) with TRBJ2-1; 7 nucleotides align to TRBD2. This CDR3 contains 14 residues. V gave up 0 bases and J gave up 12 bases; unmatched junction bases: 8. Per the germline V gene, CDR1 is LGHDT and CDR2 is YNNKEL (reference sequence). The CDR3 here is CASSQDVAGVGQFF. The CDR3 bases are TGTGCCAGCAGCCAAGATGTGGCGGGAGTCGGGCAGTTCTTC.

CDR3 residues: CSASLQRQETQYF. In DNA, the CDR3 is TGCAGTGCTAGTCTTCAGCGACAAGAGACCCAGTACTTC. The rearrangement joins TRBV20-1 to TRBJ2-5; D gene unclear. Germline CDR1 and CDR2: DFQATT and SNEGSKA (reference sequence). The CDR3 spans 13 residues. V shed 3 bases and J shed 2 bases, with 10 bases lying between them.

The chain is built from TRBV11-2 and TRBJ2-1; TRBD2 matches at 10 bases. V lost 5 bases to trimming and J lost 7 bases; unmatched junction nucleotides: 11. The CDR3 runs 16 residues. Germline V CDR1 and CDR2: SGHAT, FQNNGV. CDR3: CASSPIRLAGRNEQFF. CDR3 sequence (DNA): TGTGCCAGCAGCCCCATCCGACTAGCGGGCAGGAATGAGCAGTTCTTC. Based on the CDR3 plus reference TRBV11-2 and TRBJ2-1, the full variable domain is EAGVAQSPRYKIIEKRQSVAFWCNPISGHATLYWYQQILGQGPKLLIQFQNNGVVDDSQLPKDRFSAERLKGVDSTLKIQPAKLEDSAVYLCASSPIRLAGRNEQFFGPGTRLTVL.

This sequence joins TRBV3-1 (or the pseudogene TRBV3-2) and TRBJ1-3, with 7 bases that match TRBD1. Looked up from germline, CDR1 is LGHDT and CDR2 is YNNKEL (reference sequence). This CDR3 spans 16 amino acids. V lost 5 bases to trimming and J lost 4 bases; unmatched junction nucleotides: 11. The CDR3 DNA follows: TGTGCCAGCAGCTCCTCTAGGGGGCTCCTGGGAAACACCATATATTTT. Translated: CASSSSRGLLGNTIYF.

This chain uses TRBV28 with TRBJ1-1, with D possibly matching TRBD1 (5 bases). CDR1 and CDR2 from the germline V gene are MDHEN and SYDVKM. CDR3 length: 13 amino acids. The V gene lost 7 bases and the J gene lost 4 bases, with 13 bases spanning the gap. The CDR3 reads CASKGYPSTEAFF. The CDR3 bases are TGTGCCAGCAAGGGGTATCCGAGCACTGAAGCTTTCTTT.

This chain joins TRBV18 and TRBJ2-7; D uncertain. The length of the CDR3 is 11 residues. CDR1 and CDR2 (germline): KGHSH, LQKENI. V lost 3 bases and J 7 bases, leaving 7 bases between the germline ends. CDR3 nucleotides: TGTGCCAGCTCACCTGAGGAGGAGCAGTACTTC. Translated, it gives CASSPEEEQYF.

This chain connects TRBV24-1 to TRBJ2-2, with D perhaps TRBD2 (5 bases). The V gene's germline CDR1 is KGHDR and CDR2 SFDVKD. CDR3 size: 14 residues. The V and J ends lost 6 bases and 4 bases respectively, with 11 bases between them. The chain's CDR3 is CATSKRESTGELFF. CDR3 coding DNA: TGTGCCACCAGTAAGAGGGAGAGCACCGGGGAGCTGTTTTTT.

The chain employs TRBV3-1 (or the pseudogene TRBV3-2) and TRBJ2-7; 7 bases agree with TRBD2. The germline CDR1 and CDR2 sequences are LGHDT and YNNKEL (reference sequence). V was pared by 4 bases and J by 0 bases, with 6 bases of the junction left unmatched. This CDR3 has 15 amino acids. The CDR3 DNA sequence: TGTGCCAGCAGCCTGGGAGGGTACTCCTCCTACGAGCAGTACTTC. It is translated as CASSLGGYSSYEQYF.